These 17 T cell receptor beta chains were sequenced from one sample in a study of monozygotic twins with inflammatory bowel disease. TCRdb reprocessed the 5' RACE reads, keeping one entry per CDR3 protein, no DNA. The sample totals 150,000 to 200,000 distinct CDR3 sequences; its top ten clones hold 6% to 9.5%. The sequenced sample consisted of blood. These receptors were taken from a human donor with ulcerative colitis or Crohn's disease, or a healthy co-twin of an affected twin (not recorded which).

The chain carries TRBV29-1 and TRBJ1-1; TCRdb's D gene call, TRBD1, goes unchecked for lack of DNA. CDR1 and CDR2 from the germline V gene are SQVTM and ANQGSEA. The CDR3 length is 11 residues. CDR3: CSGTDSPEAFF.

This CDR3 is CASSFAGGYETQYF. The chain combines TRBV7-2 with TRBJ2-5; TCRdb names TRBD2, which stays unverified in the absence of DNA. The CDR3 length is 14 residues. Germline V gene sequence: CDR1 SGHTA, CDR2 FQGNSA.

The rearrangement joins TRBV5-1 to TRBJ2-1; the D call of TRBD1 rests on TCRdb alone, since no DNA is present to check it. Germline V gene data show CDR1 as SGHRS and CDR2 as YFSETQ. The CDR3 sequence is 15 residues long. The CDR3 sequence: CASSLTGRFDNEQFF.

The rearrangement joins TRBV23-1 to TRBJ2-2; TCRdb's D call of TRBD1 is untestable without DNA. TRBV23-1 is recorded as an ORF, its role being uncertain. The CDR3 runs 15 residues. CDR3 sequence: CASSQSREGHGELFF.

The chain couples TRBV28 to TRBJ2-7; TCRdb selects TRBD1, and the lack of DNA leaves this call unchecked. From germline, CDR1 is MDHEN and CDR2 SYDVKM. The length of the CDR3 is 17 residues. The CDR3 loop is CASSLMLTGGEPYEQYF.

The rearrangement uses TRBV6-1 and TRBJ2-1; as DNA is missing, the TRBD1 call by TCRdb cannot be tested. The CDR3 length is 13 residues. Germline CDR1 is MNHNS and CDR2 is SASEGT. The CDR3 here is CASIGTGLNEQFF.

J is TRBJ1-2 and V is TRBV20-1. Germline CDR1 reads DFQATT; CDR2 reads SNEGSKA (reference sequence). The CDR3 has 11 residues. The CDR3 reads CSAPDPYGYTF.

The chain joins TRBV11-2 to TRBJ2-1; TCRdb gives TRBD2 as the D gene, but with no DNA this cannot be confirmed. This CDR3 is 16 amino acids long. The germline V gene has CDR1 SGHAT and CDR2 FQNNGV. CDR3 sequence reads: CASSLIAGGAYNEQFF.

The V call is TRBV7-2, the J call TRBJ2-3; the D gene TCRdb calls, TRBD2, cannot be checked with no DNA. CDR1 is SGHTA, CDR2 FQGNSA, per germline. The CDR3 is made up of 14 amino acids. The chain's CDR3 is CASSLERGGGPQYF.

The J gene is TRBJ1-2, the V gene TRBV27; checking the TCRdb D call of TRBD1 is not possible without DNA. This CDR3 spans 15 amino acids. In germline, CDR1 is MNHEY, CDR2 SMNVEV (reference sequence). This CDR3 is CASSLSRTGGYGYTF.

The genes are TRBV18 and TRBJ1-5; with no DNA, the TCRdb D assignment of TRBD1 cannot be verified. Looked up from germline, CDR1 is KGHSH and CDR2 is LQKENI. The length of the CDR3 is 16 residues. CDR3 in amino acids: CASSLDRFHSNQPQHF.

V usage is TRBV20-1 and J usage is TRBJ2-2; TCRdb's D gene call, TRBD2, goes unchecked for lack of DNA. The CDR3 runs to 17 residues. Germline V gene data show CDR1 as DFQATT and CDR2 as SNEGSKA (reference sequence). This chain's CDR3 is CSASAAGTSGSTGELFF.

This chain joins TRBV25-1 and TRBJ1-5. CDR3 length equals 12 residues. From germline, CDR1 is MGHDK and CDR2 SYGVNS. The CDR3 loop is CASSVESEPQHF.

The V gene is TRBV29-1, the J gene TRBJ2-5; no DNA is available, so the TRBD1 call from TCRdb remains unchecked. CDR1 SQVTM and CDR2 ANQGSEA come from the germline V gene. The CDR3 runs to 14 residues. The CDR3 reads CSVGTGQGSGTQYF.

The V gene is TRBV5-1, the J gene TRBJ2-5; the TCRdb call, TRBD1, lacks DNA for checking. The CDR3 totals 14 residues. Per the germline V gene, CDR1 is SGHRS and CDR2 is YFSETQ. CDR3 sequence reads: CASSLQGAQETQYF.

CDR3 sequence: CASSGTGDHYEQYF. The chain is built from TRBV12-3 or TRBV12-4 and TRBJ2-7; lacking DNA, the TRBD1 call made by TCRdb goes unchecked. This CDR3 is built from 14 residues.

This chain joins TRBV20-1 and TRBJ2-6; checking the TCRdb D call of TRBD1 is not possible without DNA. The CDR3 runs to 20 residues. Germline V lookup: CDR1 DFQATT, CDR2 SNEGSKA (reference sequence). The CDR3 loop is CSARENGARQAFSGANVLTF.